Listed here are 25 T cell receptor beta chains from one sample, sequenced in a study of CXCR4 blockade with PD-1 therapy in pancreatic cancer. Clones were read by immunoSEQ multiplex PCR, and TCRdb kept only the in-frame ones, dropping some. The sample comprises 2,000 to 3,000 clones, around 42% of which are singletons, and around 6% rests with the top ten. The sample consisted of tumor tissue. The receptors come from a human donor with pancreatic ductal adenocarcinoma.

The gene calls are TRBV6-8 and TRBJ2-7; tentatively, D is TRBD2 (5 bases). Germline assignment: CDR1 MNHGY and CDR2 SAAAGT. The CDR3 is made up of 13 amino acids. Trimming shortened V by 5 bases and J by 7 bases, and 15 bases separated the two germline ends. Written as DNA, the CDR3 is TGTGCCAGCAGTGAGACCCCTTCGGGGGAGCAGTACTTC. It yields the protein CASSETPSGEQYF.

The chain links TRBV19 to TRBJ1-2; D remains ambiguous. CDR1 and CDR2 (germline): LNHDA, SQIVND (reference sequence). The ends were cut back, 0 bases at V and 8 bases at J, with 13 bases in the middle. This CDR3 region has 14 residues. CDR3 in DNA: TGTGCCAGTAGTATAGAATTAGGGCCCCGGGGCTACACCTTC. Amino acid sequence: CASSIELGPRGYTF.

This clone was picked up one time. The chain combines TRBV25-1 with TRBJ1-4, with D tentatively TRBD1 (5 bases). V lost 5 bases to trimming and J lost 4 bases, with 14 bases between them. Germline CDR1 is MGHDK and CDR2 is SYGVNS. The CDR3 sequence is 15 residues long. CDR3 sequence reads: CASSPGGRNNEKLFF. In DNA, the CDR3 is TGTGCCAGCAGTCCGGGGGGACGGAATAATGAAAAACTGTTTTTT.

The chain combines TRBV30 with TRBJ2-5; D perhaps matches TRBD2 (5 bases). The germline V and J ends were trimmed by 4 bases and 5 bases, with 20 bases remaining between them. The CDR3 spans 15 residues. Germline loops: CDR1 GTSNPN, CDR2 SVGIG (reference sequence). The CDR3 is CAWKVSTFTGETQYF. For the CDR3, the DNA is TGTGCCTGGAAGGTCTCGACCTTCACGGGGGAGACCCAGTACTTC.

The chain couples TRBV14 to TRBJ1-2; D might be TRBD1 (5 bases). CDR1 and CDR2 from the germline V gene are SGHDN and FVKESK. The CDR3 covers 12 residues. Trimming stripped 6 bases from V and 7 bases from J, with 12 bases between. In nucleotides, the CDR3 is TGTGCCAGCAGTTTCCACGGGGCTGGCTACACCTTC. Translated: CASSFHGAGYTF.

This chain uses TRBV9 with TRBJ2-2, with 8 bases identical to TRBD2. Germline CDR1 SGDLS, CDR2 YYNGEE. With 0 bases clipped from V and 6 bases from J, the junction kept 7 bases outside the gene matches. The CDR3 contains 16 residues. CDR3 in DNA: TGTGCCAGCAGCGTAGTATCGCGGGGGGACGCCGGGGAGCTGTTTTTT. It codes for CASSVVSRGDAGELFF.

The table lists this clone with a few counts. The V gene is TRBV10-3, the J gene TRBJ2-2; no clear D gene. This CDR3 is 14 amino acids long. Trimming took 0 bases from V and 1 from J, leaving 3 bases between them. The germline V gene has CDR1 ENHRY and CDR2 SYGVKD. The CDR3 DNA follows: TGTGCCATCAGTGAGTCACGGAACACCGGGGAGCTGTTTTTT. This encodes CAISESRNTGELFF.

This clone was picked up a small number of times. This chain uses TRBV9 with TRBJ2-5; 9 nucleotides align to TRBD1. The germline V gene has CDR1 SGDLS and CDR2 YYNGEE. V shed 6 bases and J 5 bases; nucleotides not matched to a gene: 8. The CDR3 consists of 14 residues. The CDR3 is CASTAGQGGETQYF. CDR3 in DNA: TGTGCCAGCACGGCGGGACAGGGTGGCGAGACCCAGTACTTC.

The chain combines TRBV6-7 with TRBJ1-2; D gene ambiguous. TRBV6-7 is annotated as an ORF whose role is uncertain. This CDR3 is 13 amino acids long. V gave up 6 bases and J gave up 1 base, with 9 bases separating them. Here the CDR3 DNA reads TGTGCCAGCAGGGAGGACGGTAACTATGGCTACACCTTC. Translation: CASREDGNYGYTF.

This chain connects TRBV19 to TRBJ2-7; D gene uncertain. The V and J ends lost 3 bases and 1 base respectively, with 10 bases between them. The CDR3 runs 14 residues. Germline CDR1 LNHDA, CDR2 SQIVND (reference sequence). CDR3 protein: CASSIRDGSYEQYF. CDR3 in DNA: TGTGCCAGTAGTATTCGAGACGGTTCCTACGAGCAGTACTTC.

In its sample, this clone was seen a few times. The chain links TRBV6-8 to TRBJ2-3, with D possibly being TRBD2 (5 bases). This CDR3 spans 14 amino acids. Germline CDR1 reads MNHGY; CDR2 reads SAAAGT. Trimming shortened V by 7 bases and J by 8 bases, and 19 bases separated the two germline ends. Here the CDR3 DNA reads TGTGCCAGCATCGGGGTCATCCGAGGCGGTACGCAGTATTTT. This gives the protein CASIGVIRGGTQYF.

The table lists this clone with a few counts. In DNA, the CDR3 is TGTGCCAGCAACCCCGGGACAGTAAATTCACCCCTCCACTTT. It is translated as CASNPGTVNSPLHF. The genes are TRBV9 and TRBJ1-6; 7 bases line up with TRBD1. Looked up from germline, CDR1 is SGDLS and CDR2 is YYNGEE. With 6 bases clipped from V and 7 bases from J, the junction kept 7 bases outside the gene matches. The CDR3 totals 14 residues.

There are a few counts of this clone. The V call is TRBV14, the J call TRBJ1-4; no clear D. The germline CDR1 and CDR2 sequences are SGHDN and FVKESK. V was shortened by 3 bases and J by 4 bases, with 3 bases between the two germline ends. This CDR3 comprises 12 residues. The DNA for the CDR3 is TGTGCCAGCAGCCAGGGTAATGAAAAACTGTTTTTT. Its protein product is CASSQGNEKLFF.

Worth noting for this clone: Germline and junction disagree at one end, which may indicate a read error. The CDR3 region is CASSPDRGRYEQYF. CDR3 sequence (DNA): TGCGCCAGCAGCCCGGACAGGGGTAGGTACGAGCAGTACTTT. V gene TRBV23-1 combines with J gene TRBJ2-7, with 9 bases lining up with TRBD1. TRBV23-1 is known as an ORF, though its function is uncertain. The CDR3 has 14 residues.

V usage is TRBV30 and J usage is TRBJ1-1; D might be TRBD1 (5 bases). The germline V and J ends were trimmed by 4 bases and 9 bases, with 12 bases remaining between them. The germline V gene encodes CDR1 GTSNPN and CDR2 SVGIG (reference sequence). The CDR3 is 11 amino acids. The CDR3 loop is CAWTRQNKAFF. The DNA for the CDR3 is TGTGCCTGGACCAGACAGAACAAAGCTTTCTTT.

The chain recombines TRBV12-5 with TRBJ2-1; D is unresolved. Germline V CDR1 and CDR2: LGHNT, FRNRAP. Between the trimmed V and J ends, which lost 6 bases and 0 bases, there was a span of 6 bases. The CDR3 spans 13 residues. CDR3 region: CASGGSSYNEQFF. CDR3 bases: TGTGCTAGTGGGGGGTCCTCCTACAATGAGCAGTTCTTC. Drawing the rest from reference TRBV12-5 and TRBJ2-1, the complete variable domain is DARVTQTPRHKVTEMGQEVTMRCQPILGHNTVFWYRQTMMQGLELLAYFRNRAPLDDSGMPKDRFSAEMPDATLATLKIQPSEPRDSAVYFCASGGSSYNEQFFGPGTRLTVL.

This clone was observed a few times. The chain carries TRBV12-5 and TRBJ2-7, with D perhaps assigned TRBD1 or TRBD2 (6 bases each). Germline assignment: CDR1 LGHNT and CDR2 FRNRAP. Trimming left V 0 bases short and J 3 bases short, with 18 bases between. The CDR3 covers 17 residues. In DNA form, the CDR3 reads TGTGCTAGTGGTTTGGTACGTGGGGGGCGAATCGACTACGAGCAGTACTTC. Translated, it gives CASGLVRGGRIDYEQYF.

The rearrangement joins TRBV29-1 to TRBJ2-7, with D maybe TRBD1 (7 bases). The CDR3 runs 12 residues. Germline V gives CDR1 SQVTM, CDR2 ANQGSEA. V shed 4 bases and J shed 3 bases, with 10 bases lying between them. CDR3 in amino acids: CSVGQGGYEQYF. CDR3 nucleotides: TGCAGCGTTGGACAGGGAGGCTACGAGCAGTACTTC.

V usage is TRBV19 and J usage is TRBJ1-4; D gene ambiguous. CDR1 and CDR2 from the germline V gene are LNHDA and SQIVND (reference sequence). The V end lost 5 bases, the J end lost 0 bases, and 13 bases lay between the germline ends. The CDR3 runs to 16 residues. In nucleotides, the CDR3 is TGTGCCAGTAGTCGCACACGAGCGTCAACTAATGAAAAACTGTTTTTT. Translation gives CASSRTRASTNEKLFF.

V usage is TRBV18 and J usage is TRBJ2-5; 8 nucleotides match TRBD1. CDR3 length: 15 residues. In germline, CDR1 is KGHSH, CDR2 LQKENI. With V trimmed by 3 bases and J by 3 bases, 6 bases remained unmatched. The CDR3 spells CASSPWQGAEETQYF. As DNA, the CDR3 is TGTGCCAGCTCACCGTGGCAGGGGGCTGAAGAGACCCAGTACTTC.

The table lists this clone with a few counts. The V and J genes are TRBV9 and TRBJ2-7; the D is unclear. Trimming stripped 4 bases from V and 0 bases from J, with 8 bases between. Germline CDR1 is SGDLS and CDR2 is YYNGEE. The CDR3 spans 13 residues. This CDR3 reads CASSPTGSYEQYF. CDR3 nucleotides: TGTGCCAGCAGCCCTACCGGCTCCTACGAGCAGTACTTC.

The CDR3 DNA follows: TGTGCAAGTCGCTTAGGACCCGCAGCGGGACAGACTTTTCTACTAGGGACCAAAAACATTCAGTACTTC. It translates to CASRLGPAAGQTFLLGTKNIQYF. V usage is TRBV12-2 and J usage is TRBJ2-4. TRBV12-2 is deemed a pseudogene. CDR3 length: 23 residues.

The table lists this clone with a few counts. This chain joins TRBV6-8 and TRBJ2-3, with D hard to call. Germline values: CDR1 MNHGY, CDR2 SAAAGT. The CDR3 runs to 15 residues. Trimming pared 5 bases from V and 2 bases from J, leaving 14 bases between. CDR3 region: CASSPPGHYTDTQYF. Written as DNA, the CDR3 is TGTGCCAGCAGTCCTCCCGGCCATTACACAGATACGCAGTATTTT.

This chain uses TRBV19 with TRBJ2-6; D is unclear. Germline assignment: CDR1 LNHDA and CDR2 SQIVND (reference sequence). V dropped 9 bases and J dropped 0 bases, with 9 bases sitting between them. The CDR3 covers 14 residues. CDR3 residues: CASLQSSGANVLTF. In nucleotides, the CDR3 is TGTGCCAGCCTCCAGTCCTCTGGGGCCAACGTCCTGACTTTC.

This clone was picked up a small number of times. The genes are TRBV29-1 and TRBJ2-7, with 8 bases that match TRBD2. J lost 2 bases, V lost 4 bases, and 10 bases had no gene match. Germline CDR1 and CDR2: SQVTM and ANQGSEA. The CDR3 is 15 residues long. CDR3 sequence (DNA): TGCAGCGTTGCTCCTTCAGCGGGGGCCCCCTACGAGCAGTACTTC. Residues: CSVAPSAGAPYEQYF.